A selection of T cell receptor beta chains follows, all from one sample in a study of shared clonotypes between healthy human individuals. Assay used: immunoSEQ multiplex PCR; TCRdb lists only in-frame clones, some missing. Here the sample spans roughly 700,000 clones, about 74% being singletons. What was sequenced was memory CD4+ T cells sorted from blood. Receptor source: a woman in her twenties or thirties in good health. Both conserved end residues are part of each CDR3. A D gene is named only where the DNA matches it firmly. Not all rows give a size; the values are once, few, many and, for expanded clones, a class.

>14|-|-|TRBV18|TRBJ2-7
TGTGCCAGCTCACTACCCGGGTCCCGATCTGAGCAGTACTTC
CASSLPGSRSEQYF
>17|-|-|TRBV27|TRBJ2-3
TGTGCCAGCAGTTCCCCCCCTACTAGCAGGGCATCTGGTACGCAGTATTTT
CASSSPPTSRASGTQYF
>14|-|-|TRBV6-1|TRBJ1-1
TGTGCCAGCAGGATAGGGAAGGGGGGAACTGAAGCTTTCTTT
CASRIGKGGTEAFF
>13|once|-|TRBV6-1|TRBJ1-5
TGTGCCACCCATCTCTATAGCAATCAGCCCCAGCATTTT
CATHLYSNQPQHF
>17|-|TRBD1|TRBV19|TRBJ2-1
TGTGCCAGTAGTACCTCTACAGGGACAGGAGGATACAATGAGCAGTTCTTC
CASSTSTGTGGYNEQFF
>15|-|-|TRBV9|TRBJ1-2
TGTGCCAGCAGCGTAGAGGAAGGGACCGTTTATGGCTACACCTTC
CASSVEEGTVYGYTF
>16|-|-|TRBV4-2|TRBJ1-2
TGTGCCAGCAGCCAAGATCTAAACGGGGTCAACTATGGCTACACCTTC
CASSQDLNGVNYGYTF
>13|-|-|TRBV28|TRBJ2-7
TGTGCCAGTTCCGGCCCCCAGGGTTACGAGCAGTACTTC
CASSGPQGYEQYF
>15|-|TRBD1|TRBV7-2|TRBJ1-3
TGTGCCAGCAGCTTAGGCGGACAGGGTGGAAACACCATATATTTT
CASSLGGQGGNTIYF
>16|-|-|TRBV7-3|TRBJ2-2
TGTGCCAGCAGCTTAAATAGGCGGGGGCACACCGGGGAGCTGTTTTTT
CASSLNRRGHTGELFF
>16|-|-|TRBV4-2|TRBJ2-2
TGTGTCAGCAGCCAATTCGGGACGAATCCGGCCGGGGAGCTGTTTTTT
CVSSQFGTNPAGELFF
>13|-|-|TRBV4-1|TRBJ1-3
TGCGCCAGCAGCCAAGAAAGGGGAAACACCATATATTTT
CASSQERGNTIYF
>14|-|-|TRBV30|TRBJ1-2
TGTGCCTGGAGTCCCAAGGTCTGGCCACATGGCTACACCTTC
CAWSPKVWPHGYTF
>18|-|TRBD2|TRBV5-6|TRBJ2-3
TGTGCCAGCAGCCCAGGTCGTGGGGCGCTAGCGGGAACAGATACGCAGTATTTT
CASSPGRGALAGTDTQYF
>15|-|-|TRBV5-3|TRBJ1-1
TGTGCCAGAAGCCTAACCACCGACCGCGACACTGAAGCTTTCTTT
CARSLTTDRDTEAFF
>14|-|-|TRBV11-2|TRBJ2-7
TGTGCCAGCAGCTTAGATCCGGGGTTTGGCGAGCAGTACTTC
CASSLDPGFGEQYF
>16|-|-|TRBV7-9|TRBJ1-3
TGTGCCAGCAGTAACATTGGGCAGGCCTCTGGAAACACCATATATTTT
CASSNIGQASGNTIYF
>13|-|-|TRBV30|TRBJ1-3
TGTGCCTGGACACAGAGCTCTGGAAACACCATATATTTT
CAWTQSSGNTIYF
>15|-|-|TRBV5-1|TRBJ1-1
TGCGCCAGCAGCTTGGGTAGCGGGGTTGAAACTGAAGCTTTCTTT
CASSLGSGVETEAFF
>13|-|TRBD1|TRBV6-1|TRBJ1-1
TGTGCCAGCGGCGGACAGGGTCGGACTGAAGCTTTCTTT
CASGGQGRTEAFF
>13|-|-|TRBV10-3|TRBJ2-1
TGTGCCATCATGACAGACGTATACAATGAGCAGTTCTTC
CAIMTDVYNEQFF
>13|-|TRBD1|TRBV5-1|TRBJ2-1
TGCGCCAGCAGCTTTGGACAGGTTAATTCTCAGTTCTTC
CASSFGQVNSQFF
>16|-|TRBD1|TRBV5-1|TRBJ1-2
TGCGCCAGCAGCTTGAACTTCGGACAGGGGGCAGGTGGCTACACCTTC
CASSLNFGQGAGGYTF
>13|few|-|TRBV10-3|TRBJ1-5
TGTGCCAGCAAGCGGACAGAGGATCAGCCCCAGCATTTT
CASKRTEDQPQHF
>14|once|TRBD1|TRBV28|TRBJ2-5
TGTGCCAGCAGCCGTGACAGGGGGCGAGAGACCCAGTACTTC
CASSRDRGRETQYF
>14|few|TRBD1|TRBV2|TRBJ2-3
TGTGCCATGGCGATTACAGGGGGCCCAGATACGCAGTATTTT
CAMAITGGPDTQYF
>15|-|-|TRBV5-1|TRBJ2-3
TGCGCCAGCAGCCCTGGCAGGGGAGGTCCAGATACGCAGTATTTT
CASSPGRGGPDTQYF
>14|-|TRBD1|TRBV11-2|TRBJ1-4
TGTGCCAGCAGCATAGGGACAGGGTATGAAAAACTGTTTTTT
CASSIGTGYEKLFF
>14|-|-|TRBV5-5|TRBJ2-7
TGTGCCAGCAGCTTGGTGGGGACCTCCTACGAGCAGTACTTC
CASSLVGTSYEQYF
>15|-|TRBD2|TRBV6-5|TRBJ2-3
TGTGCCAGCAGTTCGACTCGCGGACTGGGGAGGGCGCAGTATTTT
CASSSTRGLGRAQYF
>14|-|-|TRBV2|TRBJ2-2
TGTGCCAGCAGTGAAGCCAGCTGGGCCGGGGAGCTGTTTTTT
CASSEASWAGELFF
>17|-|-|TRBV10-3|TRBJ1-3
TGTGCCATCAGTGAGTTAGGGGGGACTAACTCTGGAAACACCATATATTTT
CAISELGGTNSGNTIYF
>15|-|TRBD2|TRBV5-1|TRBJ2-3
TGCGCCAGCAGCGTACTAGCGGGAGCGGGAGATACGCAGTATTTT
CASSVLAGAGDTQYF
>13|-|-|TRBV2|TRBJ2-1
TGTGCCAGCAGGGGTACAGGCTACAATGAGCAGTTCTTC
CASRGTGYNEQFF
>15|few|-|TRBV28|TRBJ2-5
TGTGCCAGCAGTAGGGCGGGTCGGCTTCAAGAGACCCAGTACTTC
CASSRAGRLQETQYF
>16|once|-|TRBV5-1|TRBJ2-3
TGCGCCAGCAGCCCCCTGCTGGGGACACACACAGATACGCAGTATTTT
CASSPLLGTHTDTQYF
>15|-|-|TRBV6-1|TRBJ2-2
TGTGCCAGCAGGAGGGAGGCAGGGTACACCGGGGAGCTGTTTTTT
CASRREAGYTGELFF